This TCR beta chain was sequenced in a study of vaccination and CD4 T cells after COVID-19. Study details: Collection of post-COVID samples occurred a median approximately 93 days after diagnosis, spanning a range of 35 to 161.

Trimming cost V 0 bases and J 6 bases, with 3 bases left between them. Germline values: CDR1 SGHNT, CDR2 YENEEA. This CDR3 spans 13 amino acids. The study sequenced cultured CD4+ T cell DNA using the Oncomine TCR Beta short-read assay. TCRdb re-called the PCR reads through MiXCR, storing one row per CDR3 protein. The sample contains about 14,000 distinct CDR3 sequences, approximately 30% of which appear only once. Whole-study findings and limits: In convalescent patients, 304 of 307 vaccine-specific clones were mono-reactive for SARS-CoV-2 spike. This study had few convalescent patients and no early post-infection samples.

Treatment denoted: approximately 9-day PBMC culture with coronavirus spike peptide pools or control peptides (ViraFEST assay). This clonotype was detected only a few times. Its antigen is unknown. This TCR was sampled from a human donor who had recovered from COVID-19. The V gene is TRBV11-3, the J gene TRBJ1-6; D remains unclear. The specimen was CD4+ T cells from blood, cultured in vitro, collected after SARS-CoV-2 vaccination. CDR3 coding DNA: TGTGCCAGCAGCTTAGAGTTTAATTCACCCCTCCACTTT. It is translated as CASSLEFNSPLHF.